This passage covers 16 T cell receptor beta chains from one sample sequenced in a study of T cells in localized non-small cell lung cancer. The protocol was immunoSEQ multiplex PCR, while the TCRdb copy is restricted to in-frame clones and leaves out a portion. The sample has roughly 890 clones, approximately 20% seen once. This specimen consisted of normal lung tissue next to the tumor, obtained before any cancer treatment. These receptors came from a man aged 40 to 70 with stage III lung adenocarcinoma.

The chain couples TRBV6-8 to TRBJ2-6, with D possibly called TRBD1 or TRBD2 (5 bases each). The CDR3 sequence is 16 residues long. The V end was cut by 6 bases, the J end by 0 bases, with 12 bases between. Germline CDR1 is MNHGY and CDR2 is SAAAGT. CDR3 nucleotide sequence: TGTGCCAGCAGCCCGGGGCGTAGCTCTGGGGCCAACGTCCTGACTTTC. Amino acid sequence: CASSPGRSSGANVLTF.

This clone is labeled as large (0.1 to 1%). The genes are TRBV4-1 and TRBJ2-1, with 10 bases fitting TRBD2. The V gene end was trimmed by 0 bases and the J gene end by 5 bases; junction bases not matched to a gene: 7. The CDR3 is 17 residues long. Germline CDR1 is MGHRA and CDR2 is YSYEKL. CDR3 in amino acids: CASSQDWASGGNNEQFF. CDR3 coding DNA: TGCGCCAGCAGCCAAGATTGGGCTAGCGGGGGTAACAATGAGCAGTTCTTC.

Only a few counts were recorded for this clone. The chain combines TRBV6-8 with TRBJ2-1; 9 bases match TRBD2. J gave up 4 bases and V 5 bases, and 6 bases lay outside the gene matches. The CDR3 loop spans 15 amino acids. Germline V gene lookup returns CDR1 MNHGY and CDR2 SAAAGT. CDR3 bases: TGTGCCAGCAGTGACAGTAGCGGGAGTTACAATGAGCAGTTCTTC. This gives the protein CASSDSSGSYNEQFF.

The CDR3 region is CAWSYRANTIYF. CDR3 bases: TGTGCCTGGAGTTATAGGGCAAACACCATATATTTT. The rearrangement uses TRBV30 and TRBJ1-3; D unclear. Germline V CDR1 and CDR2: GTSNPN, SVGIG (reference sequence). With 2 bases removed from V and 6 bases from J, the gap between germline ends came to 8 bases. The CDR3 totals 12 residues.

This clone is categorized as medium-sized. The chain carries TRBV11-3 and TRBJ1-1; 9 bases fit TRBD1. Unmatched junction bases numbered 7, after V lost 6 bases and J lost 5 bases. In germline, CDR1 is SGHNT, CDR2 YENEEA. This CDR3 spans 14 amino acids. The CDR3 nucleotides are TGTGCCAGCAGTCACCTGGACAGGGGTACTGAAGCTTTCTTT. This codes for CASSHLDRGTEAFF. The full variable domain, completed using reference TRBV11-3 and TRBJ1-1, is EAGVVQSPRYKIIEKKQPVAFWCNPISGHNTLYWYLQNLGQGPELLIRYENEEAVDDSQLPKDRFSAERLKGVDSTLKIQPAELGDSAVYLCASSHLDRGTEAFFGQGTRLTVV.

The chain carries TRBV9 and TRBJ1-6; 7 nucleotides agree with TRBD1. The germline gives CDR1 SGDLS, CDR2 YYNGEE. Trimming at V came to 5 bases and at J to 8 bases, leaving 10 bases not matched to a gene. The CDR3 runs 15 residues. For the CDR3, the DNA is TGTGCCAGCAGTGGCGCCGGGACAGAATATTCACCCCTCCACTTT. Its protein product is CASSGAGTEYSPLHF. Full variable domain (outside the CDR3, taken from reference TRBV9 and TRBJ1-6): DSGVTQTPKHLITATGQRVTLRCSPRSGDLSVYWYQQSLDQGLQFLIQYYNGEERAKGNILERFSAQQFPDLHSELNLSSLELGDSALYFCASSGAGTEYSPLHFGNGTRLTVT.

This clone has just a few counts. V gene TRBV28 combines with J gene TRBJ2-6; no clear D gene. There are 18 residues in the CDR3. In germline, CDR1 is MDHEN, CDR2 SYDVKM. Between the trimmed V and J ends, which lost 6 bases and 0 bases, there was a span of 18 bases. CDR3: CASSPAGQVISGANVLTF. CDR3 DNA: TGTGCCAGCAGCCCGGCAGGTCAGGTGATCTCTGGGGCCAACGTCCTGACTTTC.

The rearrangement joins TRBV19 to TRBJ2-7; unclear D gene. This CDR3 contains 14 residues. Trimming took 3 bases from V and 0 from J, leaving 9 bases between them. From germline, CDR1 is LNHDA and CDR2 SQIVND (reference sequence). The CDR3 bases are TGTGCCAGTAGTATGGGTCAGTCCTCCTACGAGCAGTACTTC. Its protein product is CASSMGQSSYEQYF.

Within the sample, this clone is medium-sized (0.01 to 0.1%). This CDR3 reads CASSRGTGGTYEQYF. The CDR3 bases are TGTGCCAGCAGCCGAGGGACAGGGGGGACCTACGAGCAGTACTTC. The V call is TRBV11-3, the J call TRBJ2-7, with 11 bases lining up with TRBD1. Trimming cost V 5 bases and J 2 bases; bases outside gene matches: 5. Germline CDR1 reads SGHNT; CDR2 reads YENEEA. This CDR3 is 15 amino acids long.

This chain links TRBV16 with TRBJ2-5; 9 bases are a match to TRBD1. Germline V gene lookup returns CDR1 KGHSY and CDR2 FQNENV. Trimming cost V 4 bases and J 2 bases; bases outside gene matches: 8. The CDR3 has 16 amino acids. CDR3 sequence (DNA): TGTGCCAGCAGCCCCCCGGGACAGGGAGGTCAAGAGACCCAGTACTTC. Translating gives CASSPPGQGGQETQYF.

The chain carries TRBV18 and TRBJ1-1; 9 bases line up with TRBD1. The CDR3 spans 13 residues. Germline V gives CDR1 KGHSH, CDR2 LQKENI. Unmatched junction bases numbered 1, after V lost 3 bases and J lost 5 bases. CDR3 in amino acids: CASSPGQGTEAFF. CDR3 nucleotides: TGTGCCAGCTCACCGGGACAGGGTACTGAAGCTTTCTTT.

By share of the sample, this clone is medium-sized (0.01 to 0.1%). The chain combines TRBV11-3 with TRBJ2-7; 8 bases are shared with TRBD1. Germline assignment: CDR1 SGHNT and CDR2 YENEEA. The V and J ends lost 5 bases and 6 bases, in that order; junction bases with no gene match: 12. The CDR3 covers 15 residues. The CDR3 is CASSRIWTGPLEQYF. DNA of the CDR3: TGTGCCAGCAGCCGTATCTGGACAGGGCCCCTCGAGCAGTACTTC.

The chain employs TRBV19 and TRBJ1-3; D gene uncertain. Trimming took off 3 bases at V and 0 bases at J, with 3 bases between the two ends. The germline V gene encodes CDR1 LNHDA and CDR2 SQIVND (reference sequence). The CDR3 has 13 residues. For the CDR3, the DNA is TGTGCCAGTAGTATGAGCTCTGGAAACACCATATATTTT. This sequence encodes CASSMSSGNTIYF.

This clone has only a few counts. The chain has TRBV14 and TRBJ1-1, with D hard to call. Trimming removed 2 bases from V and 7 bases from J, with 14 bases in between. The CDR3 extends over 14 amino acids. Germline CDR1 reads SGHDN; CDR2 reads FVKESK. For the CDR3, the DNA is TGTGCCAGCAGCCAATTTCAAGACGGAAGTGAAGCTTTCTTT. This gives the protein CASSQFQDGSEAFF.

In DNA form, the CDR3 reads TGTGCCAGCAGCACGGACAGTTGGGACGAAAAACTGTTTTTT. It yields the protein CASSTDSWDEKLFF. This sequence joins TRBV11-3 and TRBJ1-4; tentatively, D is TRBD1 (6 bases). Trimming left V 5 bases short and J 8 bases short, with 15 bases between. CDR3 length: 14 amino acids. Per germline, CDR1 SGHNT and CDR2 YENEEA.

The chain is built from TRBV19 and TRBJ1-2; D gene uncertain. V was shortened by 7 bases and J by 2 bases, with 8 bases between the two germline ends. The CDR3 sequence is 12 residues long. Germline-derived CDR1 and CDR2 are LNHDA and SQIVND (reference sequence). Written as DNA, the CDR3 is TGTGCCAGTACTGGGCCCAACTATGGCTACACCTTC. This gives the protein CASTGPNYGYTF.